This TCR beta chain appears in the sequencing data of a study of beta chain features in type 1 diabetes. Study-wide results and caveats: TCRB CDR3s from Type 1 diabetes patients were moderately but significantly shorter in all four CD4+ subsets.

Every single donor gave one heparinised blood draw, and these averaged approximately 120 mL. Populations isolated by sorting all had purity greater than 95%. As every portion of the isolated RNA was reverse transcribed, the sequencing read expressed TCRB transcripts. The study sequenced naive, central memory and regulatory T cell samples to an average of about 3.9 million reads. Sequenced by immunoSEQ multiplex PCR; TCRdb stores in-frame clones only, minus some. The sample has some 220,000 clones, approximately 10% seen once; the top ten hold approximately 1.5%. Unmatched junction bases numbered 2, after V lost 6 bases and J lost 4 bases. The germline gives CDR1 MNHEY, CDR2 SVGAGI. This CDR3 has 12 residues. Regarding this clone: Its antigen is not known.

This sequence originates from a man younger than 30 in good health. J is TRBJ1-2 and V is TRBV6-5, with 7 bases lining up with TRBD1. Material for sequencing was central memory CD4+ T cells from blood. CDR3 bases: TGTGCCAGCAGCCGGGACAGCTATGGCTACACCTTC. This codes for CASSRDSYGYTF.